This T cell receptor beta chain was found in a study of blood T cell repertoires in COVID-19. Study information: T cells, B-cell-depleted T cells, or PBMCs provided the cDNA or gDNA that served as material.

The V gene's germline CDR1 is MGHRA and CDR2 YSYEKL. This CDR3 contains 15 residues. V was clipped by 0 bases and J by 5 bases, with 13 bases between them. The repertoire was sequenced with immunoSEQ multiplex PCR; TCRdb's copy has only in-frame clones and lacks some. The sample contains fewer than 150,000 clones, over 70% of which appear only once. The clonotype comes from a man in his fifties with acute or convalescent COVID-19. Sequencing used peripheral blood. The chain employs TRBV4-1 and TRBJ1-2; D is unresolved. In DNA form, the CDR3 reads TGCGCCAGCAGCCAAGAGCCACAAAAACATTATGGCTACACCTTC. It yields the protein CASSQEPQKHYGYTF.